Each of the 10 T cell receptor beta chains below was sequenced from the same sample in a study of cytomegalovirus exposure and HLA in healthy donors. PCR was performed using 60 Vbeta and 13 Jbeta primers. Clones were sequenced by immunoSEQ multiplex PCR, and TCRdb holds only the in-frame ones, with some missing. The sample yields tens of thousands of clones, about 9.5% seen once. The sample consisted of PBMCs. Every receptor here comes from a man aged 60-69 years in good health and CMV-seropositive.

This clone was counted a few times. The J gene is TRBJ2-3, the V gene TRBV6-5; D gene uncertain. CDR1 is MNHEY, CDR2 SVGAGI, per germline. This CDR3 is built from 14 residues. V shed 3 bases and J shed 6 bases, with 13 bases lying between them. In nucleotides, the CDR3 is TGTGCCAGCAGTTATCGACCAGGCAGCGATACGCAGTATTTT. Encoded protein: CASSYRPGSDTQYF.

This clone occurred a few times. The genes are TRBV5-1 and TRBJ2-7, with D possibly matching TRBD1 (5 bases). Germline V gives CDR1 SGHRS, CDR2 YFSETQ. The CDR3 consists of 15 residues. Trimming took 4 bases from V and 2 from J, leaving 16 bases between them. The chain's CDR3 is CASSPGHRSAYEQYV. CDR3 sequence (DNA): TGCGCCAGCAGCCCCGGTCACAGGTCGGCCTACGAGCAGTACGTC.

The rearrangement uses TRBV11-2 and TRBJ1-2, with 8 bases aligning to TRBD1. V dropped 5 bases and J dropped 2; count of bases not matched to a gene: 1. Germline CDR1 SGHAT, CDR2 FQNNGV. CDR3 size: 13 residues. CDR3 region: CASSRDRNYGYTF. For the CDR3, the DNA is TGTGCCAGCAGCCGGGACAGGAACTATGGCTACACCTTC.

About this clone: The conserved closing phenylalanine or tryptophan is absent in this CDR3, likely reflecting a read error. Because the CDR3's place on the DNA is in doubt, the DNA is left out and the CDR3 is given as listed by TCRdb. This sample also contains other DNA sequences that code for the same CDR3. The chain has TRBV5-6 and TRBJ2-2; the table assigns TRBD2, which was not confirmed against the DNA. Germline V lookup: CDR1 SGHDT, CDR2 YYEEEE. The length of the CDR3 is 16 amino acids, counting both ends. The CDR3 region is CASIDTSGRNTGEMFL.

V and J are TRBV5-6 and TRBJ2-5, with unresolved D. V was pared by 3 bases and J by 0 bases, with 6 bases between. Germline assignment: CDR1 SGHDT and CDR2 YYEEEE. This CDR3 comprises 13 residues. The CDR3, as DNA: TGTGCCAGCAGCTCACAGTACCAAGAGACCCAGTACTTC. Protein sequence: CASSSQYQETQYF.

This sequence joins TRBV27 and TRBJ2-5, with a possible D match to TRBD1 (6 bases). CDR3 length equals 14 residues. V was pared by 6 bases and J by 0 bases, with 11 bases between. In germline, CDR1 is MNHEY, CDR2 SMNVEV (reference sequence). The CDR3 loop reads CASRHTGNQETQYF. The CDR3 DNA is TGTGCCAGCAGGCATACAGGGAACCAAGAGACCCAGTACTTC.

There are a few counts of this clone. This rearrangement joins TRBV2 to TRBJ1-1; a weak D match, TRBD1 (5 bases). V dropped 6 bases and J dropped 4 bases, with 15 bases sitting between them. CDR3 size: 14 residues. Germline V gene lookup returns CDR1 SNHLY and CDR2 FYNNEI. The CDR3 loop is CASSPQGRATEAFF. In DNA form, the CDR3 reads TGTGCCAGCAGCCCCCAGGGCCGGGCCACTGAAGCTTTCTTT.

This sequence joins TRBV19 and TRBJ2-1; 9 nucleotides align to TRBD2. There are 14 residues in the CDR3. Germline V gives CDR1 LNHDA, CDR2 SQIVND (reference sequence). J gave up 8 bases and V 5 bases, and 7 bases lay outside the gene matches. Here the CDR3 reads CASSVAGGPYEQFF. CDR3 DNA: TGTGCCAGTAGTGTGGCGGGAGGGCCGTATGAGCAGTTCTTC.

The genes are TRBV18 and TRBJ1-1; unclear D gene. Germline CDR1 is KGHSH and CDR2 is LQKENI. The length of the CDR3 is 15 residues. With 6 bases removed from V and 1 base from J, the gap between germline ends came to 15 bases. The CDR3 sequence is CASSPSSQENTEAFF. CDR3 coding DNA: TGTGCCAGCTCGCCCTCTTCCCAGGAGAACACTGAAGCTTTCTTT.

This clone was found a few times. The chain uses TRBV5-4 and TRBJ2-5, with 9 nucleotides matching TRBD2. V shed 2 bases, J shed 6 bases, and the junction held 8 bases outside the gene matches. CDR1 is SGHNT, CDR2 YYREEE, per germline (reference sequence). This CDR3 region has 15 residues. The CDR3 here is CASSLAGGSSKTQYF. The CDR3 region has the DNA TGTGCCAGCAGCTTAGCGGGAGGTTCTTCGAAGACCCAGTACTTC.